This entry describes one T cell receptor beta chain. Its target is not known. This table comes from immunoSEQ multiplex PCR, and its TCRdb copy is limited to in-frame clones, with some not included. Here the sample spans tens of thousands of clones, over 70% being singletons. The sample comes from a study of PD-1 blockade in classical Hodgkin lymphoma. Study-level results: Prior to therapy, complete responders displayed diversity much like that of newly diagnosed patients.

Brentuximab vedotin exposure varied, and every patient relapsed after autologous stem cell transplantation. This sequence was found in a human donor with classical Hodgkin lymphoma. The input for sequencing was peripheral blood mononuclear cells (PBMCs), taken before the second cycle of nivolumab.

Written as DNA, the CDR3 is TGTGCCAGCAGCTTGGGGACAGGGATGTTTGACGAGCAGTACTTC. Translating it yields CASSLGTGMFDEQYF. V is TRBV5-6 and J is TRBJ2-7; TRBD1 aligns across 8 bases. This CDR3 is built from 15 residues. The V and J ends lost 0 bases and 5 bases, in that order; junction bases with no gene match: 7. In germline, CDR1 is SGHDT, CDR2 YYEEEE.